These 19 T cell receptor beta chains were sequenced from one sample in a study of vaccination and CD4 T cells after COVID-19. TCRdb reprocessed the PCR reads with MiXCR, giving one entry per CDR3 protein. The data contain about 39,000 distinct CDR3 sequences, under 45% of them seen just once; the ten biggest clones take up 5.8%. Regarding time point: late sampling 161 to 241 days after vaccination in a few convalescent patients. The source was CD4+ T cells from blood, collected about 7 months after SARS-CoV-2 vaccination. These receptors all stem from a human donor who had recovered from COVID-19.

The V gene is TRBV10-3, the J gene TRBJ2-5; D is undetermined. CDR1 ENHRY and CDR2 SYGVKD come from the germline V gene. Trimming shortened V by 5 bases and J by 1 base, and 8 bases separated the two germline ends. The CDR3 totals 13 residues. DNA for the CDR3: TGTGCCATCAGTTTGTCTCCCCAAGAGACCCAGTACTTC. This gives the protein CAISLSPQETQYF.

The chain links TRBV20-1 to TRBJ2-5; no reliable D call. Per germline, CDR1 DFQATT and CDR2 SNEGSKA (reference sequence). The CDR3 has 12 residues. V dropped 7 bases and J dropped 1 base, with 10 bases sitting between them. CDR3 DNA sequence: TGCAGTGGATCACAAGTCCAAGAGACCCAGTACTTC. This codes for CSGSQVQETQYF.

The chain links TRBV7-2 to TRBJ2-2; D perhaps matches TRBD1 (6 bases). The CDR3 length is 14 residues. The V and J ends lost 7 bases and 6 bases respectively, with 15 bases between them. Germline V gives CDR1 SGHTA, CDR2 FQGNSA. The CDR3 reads CASTPDRYSGELFF. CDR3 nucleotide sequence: TGTGCCAGCACCCCCGACAGGTATTCCGGGGAGCTGTTTTTT.

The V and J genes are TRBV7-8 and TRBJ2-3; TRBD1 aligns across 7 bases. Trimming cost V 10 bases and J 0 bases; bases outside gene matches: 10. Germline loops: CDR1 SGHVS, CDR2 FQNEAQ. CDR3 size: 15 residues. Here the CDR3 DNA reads TGTGCCACCCAAACATCGGACAGGAGCACAGATACGCAGTATTTT. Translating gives CATQTSDRSTDTQYF. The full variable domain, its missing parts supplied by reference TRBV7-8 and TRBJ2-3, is GAGVSQSPRYKVAKRGQDVALRCDPISGHVSLFWYQQALGQGPEFLTYFQNEAQLDKSGLPSDRFFAERPEGSVSTLKIQRTQQEDSAVYLCATQTSDRSTDTQYFGPGTRLTVL.

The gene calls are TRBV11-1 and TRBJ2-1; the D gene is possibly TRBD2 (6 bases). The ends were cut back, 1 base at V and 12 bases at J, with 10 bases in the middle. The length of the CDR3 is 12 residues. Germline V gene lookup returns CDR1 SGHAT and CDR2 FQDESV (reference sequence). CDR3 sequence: CASSLGGDGQFF. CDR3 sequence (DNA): TGTGCCAGCAGCTTAGGCGGGGACGGGCAGTTCTTC.

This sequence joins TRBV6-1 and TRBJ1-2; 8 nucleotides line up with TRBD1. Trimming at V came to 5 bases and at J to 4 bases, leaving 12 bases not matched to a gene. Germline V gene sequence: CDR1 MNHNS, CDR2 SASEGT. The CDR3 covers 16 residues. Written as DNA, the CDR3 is TGTGCCAGCAGTACTGAACAGGGGGTAAGAGGCTATGGCTACACCTTC. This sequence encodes CASSTEQGVRGYGYTF.

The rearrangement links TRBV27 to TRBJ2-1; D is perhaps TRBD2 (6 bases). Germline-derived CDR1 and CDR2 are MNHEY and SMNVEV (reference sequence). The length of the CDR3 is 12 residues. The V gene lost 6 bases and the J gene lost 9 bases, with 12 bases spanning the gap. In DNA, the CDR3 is TGTGCCAGCAGAAAGGGAGGAGGTGAGCAGTTCTTC. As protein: CASRKGGGEQFF.

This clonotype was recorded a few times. CDR3 sequence reads: CASSSNRRNGYTF. CDR3 bases: TGTGCCAGCAGCTCAAACAGGCGTAACGGCTACACCTTC. This chain connects TRBV6-1 to TRBJ1-2; perhaps TRBD1 as D (5 bases). CDR1 is MNHNS and CDR2 is SASEGT in the germline V gene. V was shortened by 6 bases and J by 8 bases, with 16 bases between the two germline ends. The CDR3 totals 13 residues.

CDR3 residues: CSARDIGRGNEKLFF. CDR3 nucleotide sequence: TGCAGTGCTAGAGATATCGGCAGGGGGAATGAAAAACTGTTTTTT. The chain recombines TRBV20-1 with TRBJ1-4, with TRBD1 matching 7 bases. V gave up 0 bases and J gave up 5 bases; unmatched junction bases: 6. Germline CDR1 reads DFQATT; CDR2 reads SNEGSKA (reference sequence). This CDR3 is built from 15 residues.

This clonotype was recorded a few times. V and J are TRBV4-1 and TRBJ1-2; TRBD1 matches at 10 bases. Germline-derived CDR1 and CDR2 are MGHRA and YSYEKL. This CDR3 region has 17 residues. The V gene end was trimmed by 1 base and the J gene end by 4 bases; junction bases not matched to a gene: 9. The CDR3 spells CASSQVYTGQGVYGYTF. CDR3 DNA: TGCGCCAGCAGCCAAGTGTATACCGGACAGGGGGTCTATGGCTACACCTTC.

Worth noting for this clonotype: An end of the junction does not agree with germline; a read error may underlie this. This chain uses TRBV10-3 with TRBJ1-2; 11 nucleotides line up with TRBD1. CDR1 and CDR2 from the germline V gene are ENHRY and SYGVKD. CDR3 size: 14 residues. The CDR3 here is CAISGTGGSYGYAF. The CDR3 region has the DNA TGTGCCATCAGTGGGACAGGGGGCAGCTATGGCTACGCCTTC.

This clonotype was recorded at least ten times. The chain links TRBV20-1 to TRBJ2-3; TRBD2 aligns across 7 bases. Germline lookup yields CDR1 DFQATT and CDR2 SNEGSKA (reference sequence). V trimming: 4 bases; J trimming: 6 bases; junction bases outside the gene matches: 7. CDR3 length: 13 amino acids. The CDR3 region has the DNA TGCAGTGCTACTAAAATACTAGCGGATACGCAGTATTTT. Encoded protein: CSATKILADTQYF.

The CDR3 DNA reads as TGCGCCAGCAGCAGGGGCGCGAGCGGGAGTATGGTTGAGCAGTTCTTC. Encoded protein: CASSRGASGSMVEQFF. The V gene is TRBV5-1, the J gene TRBJ2-1, with 8 bases identical to TRBD2. J lost 9 bases, V lost 4 bases, and 15 bases had no gene match. CDR1 is SGHRS, CDR2 YFSETQ, per germline. This CDR3 is built from 16 residues.

Here the CDR3 DNA reads TGTGCCAGCAGCTCCGGGGGGAGTGGCTACACCTTC. Protein sequence: CASSSGGSGYTF. This rearrangement joins TRBV28 to TRBJ1-2, with D possibly matching TRBD1 (5 bases). This CDR3 has 12 residues. The germline gives CDR1 MDHEN, CDR2 SYDVKM. Trimming pared 6 bases from V and 7 bases from J, leaving 12 bases between.

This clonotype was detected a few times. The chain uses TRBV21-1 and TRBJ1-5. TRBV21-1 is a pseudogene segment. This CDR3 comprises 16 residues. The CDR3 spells CASSQTIGGSNQPQHF. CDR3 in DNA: TGTGCCAGCAGCCAGACAATAGGAGGGAGCAATCAGCCCCAGCATTTT.

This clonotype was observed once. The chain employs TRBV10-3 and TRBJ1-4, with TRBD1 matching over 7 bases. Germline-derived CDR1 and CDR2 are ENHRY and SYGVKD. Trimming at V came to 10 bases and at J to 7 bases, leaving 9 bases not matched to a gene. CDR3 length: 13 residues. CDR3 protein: CATTGDVGEKLFF. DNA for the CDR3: TGTGCCACCACAGGGGACGTTGGTGAAAAACTGTTTTTT.

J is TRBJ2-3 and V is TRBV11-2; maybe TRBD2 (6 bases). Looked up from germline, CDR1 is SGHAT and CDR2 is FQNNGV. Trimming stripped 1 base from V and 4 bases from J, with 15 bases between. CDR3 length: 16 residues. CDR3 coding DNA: TGTGCCAGCAGCTTAGTTAGGATGCGGGGAGCAGATACGCAGTATTTT. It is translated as CASSLVRMRGADTQYF.

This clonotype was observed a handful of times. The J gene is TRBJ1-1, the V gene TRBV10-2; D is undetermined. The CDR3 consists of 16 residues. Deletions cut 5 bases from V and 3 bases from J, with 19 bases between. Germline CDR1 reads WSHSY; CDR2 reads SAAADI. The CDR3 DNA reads TGCGCCAGCAGTTCCCCACCAAGAGGGTGGGACACTGAAGCTTTCTTT. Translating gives CASSSPPRGWDTEAFF.

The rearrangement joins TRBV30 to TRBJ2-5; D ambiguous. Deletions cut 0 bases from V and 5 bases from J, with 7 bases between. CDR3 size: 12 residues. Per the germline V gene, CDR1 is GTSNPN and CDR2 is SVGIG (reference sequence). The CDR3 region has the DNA TGTGCCTGGAGTGTAAATCGGGAGACCCAGTACTTC. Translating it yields CAWSVNRETQYF.